The sequence of this TCR beta chain was determined in a study of molecular identifiers for immune sequencing clone quantification. Study outcomes and limitations: Barcode collisions between identical TCR molecules could shrink estimates of highly expanded clone sizes.

Sorted naive CD8 T cells were those defined as CD8+CD4-CCR7+CD45RA+. The sample holds many counts of this clonotype. Its antigen is still unknown. Previously reported methods and listed TCR primers produced the bulk TCR libraries. TCRdb ran MiXCR on the PCR reads and lists one entry per CDR3 protein. The sample yields over 600,000 distinct CDR3 sequences, just under 20% seen once. V dropped 5 bases and J dropped 5; count of bases not matched to a gene: 10. This CDR3 is built from 17 residues. Germline V CDR1 and CDR2: SGHAT, FQNNGV. The sample consisted of naive CD8+ T cells from blood, with Jurkat cell RNA spiked in. Subset described: FACS-sorted CD8+CD4-CCR7+CD45RA+ naive T cells. V gene TRBV11-2 combines with J gene TRBJ2-7; 15 nucleotides agree with TRBD2. The receptor was isolated from a human donor in good health. Some libraries in this study had Jurkat cell RNA spiked in. The CDR3: CASSAHGTSGRHDEQYF. CDR3 DNA sequence: TGTGCCAGCAGCGCACATGGGACTAGCGGGAGGCACGACGAGCAGTACTTC.